The rows below give T cell receptor beta chains drawn from one sample of a study of shared clonotypes between healthy human individuals. Using immunoSEQ multiplex PCR, the repertoire was profiled, and TCRdb retains in-frame clones only, with some absent. The table shows 1.4 million to 1.5 million clones, with 96% occurring only once. The sample was naive CD4+ T cells sorted from blood. These TCRs come from a man aged 25-40 years in good health. Both conserved end residues are part of each CDR3. A D gene is named only where the DNA matches it firmly. Some rows mark clone size as missing; the rest say once, few, many or name a class of expanded clone.

cdr3_nt: TGTGCTAGCAGCTTCACTAGCGGGAGCCAAGAGACCCAGTACTTC; cdr3_aa: CASSFTSGSQETQYF; d_call: TRBD2; v_call: TRBV7-7; j_call: TRBJ2-5; clone_size: NA; cdr3_length: 15
cdr3_nt: TGTGCCAGCTCACCACCAGGGGGGAACACTGAAGCTTTCTTT; cdr3_aa: CASSPPGGNTEAFF; d_call: NA; v_call: TRBV18; j_call: TRBJ1-1; clone_size: NA; cdr3_length: 14
cdr3_nt: TGTGCCAGCTCACCTCTCCCCCGAGATAGCAATCAGCCCCAGCATTTT; cdr3_aa: CASSPLPRDSNQPQHF; d_call: NA; v_call: TRBV18; j_call: TRBJ1-5; clone_size: NA; cdr3_length: 16
cdr3_nt: TGCAGCGTTGCGGTATCGACTAGCCGTGAGTTCTTC; cdr3_aa: CSVAVSTSREFF; d_call: TRBD2; v_call: TRBV29-1; j_call: TRBJ2-1; clone_size: NA; cdr3_length: 12
cdr3_nt: TGCGCCAGCAGCCCGGGACAGGGGTACAATGAGCAGTTCTTC; cdr3_aa: CASSPGQGYNEQFF; d_call: TRBD1; v_call: TRBV10-2; j_call: TRBJ2-1; clone_size: NA; cdr3_length: 14
cdr3_nt: TGTGCCAGCAAGACAGGGTCGTATGGCTACACCTTC; cdr3_aa: CASKTGSYGYTF; d_call: TRBD1; v_call: TRBV28; j_call: TRBJ1-2; clone_size: few; cdr3_length: 12
cdr3_nt: TGTGCCTGGAGAAGATTTGGCGGGAACTCCTACAATGAGCAGTTCTTC; cdr3_aa: CAWRRFGGNSYNEQFF; d_call: NA; v_call: TRBV30; j_call: TRBJ2-1; clone_size: NA; cdr3_length: 16
cdr3_nt: TGTGCCAGCAGCTTAAGTAGTGGGACAGGGGGCGAGCAGTACTTC; cdr3_aa: CASSLSSGTGGEQYF; d_call: TRBD1; v_call: TRBV7-9; j_call: TRBJ2-7; clone_size: NA; cdr3_length: 15
cdr3_nt: TGTGCCAGAGTAGAATCGGCGGCGCATATTACCTACGAGCAGTACTTC; cdr3_aa: CARVESAAHITYEQYF; d_call: NA; v_call: TRBV15; j_call: TRBJ2-7; clone_size: NA; cdr3_length: 16
cdr3_nt: TGCGCCAGCAGCTTGGTATTACAGGGGGATGAGCAGTTCTTC; cdr3_aa: CASSLVLQGDEQFF; d_call: TRBD1; v_call: TRBV5-1; j_call: TRBJ2-1; clone_size: NA; cdr3_length: 14
cdr3_nt: TGTGCCAGTAGCGGGTCCAACTCCTACAATGAGCAGTTCTTC; cdr3_aa: CASSGSNSYNEQFF; d_call: NA; v_call: TRBV19; j_call: TRBJ2-1; clone_size: NA; cdr3_length: 14
cdr3_nt: TGTGCCAGCAGTTTACGACAGCAGCGATGGAACACTGAAGCTTTCTTT; cdr3_aa: CASSLRQQRWNTEAFF; d_call: NA; v_call: TRBV28; j_call: TRBJ1-1; clone_size: NA; cdr3_length: 16
cdr3_nt: TGTGCCAGCAGCGTTTCCCCAGGTGGTGAAGCTTTCTTT; cdr3_aa: CASSVSPGGEAFF; d_call: NA; v_call: TRBV7-3; j_call: TRBJ1-1; clone_size: NA; cdr3_length: 13
cdr3_nt: TGTGCCAGCAGTTACAGGTTCCAGTACGAGCAGTACTTC; cdr3_aa: CASSYRFQYEQYF; d_call: NA; v_call: TRBV6-6; j_call: TRBJ2-7; clone_size: NA; cdr3_length: 13
cdr3_nt: TGTGCCAGCAAGGGCCCTGGCGGGGAGCTGTTTTTT; cdr3_aa: CASKGPGGELFF; d_call: NA; v_call: TRBV6-6; j_call: TRBJ2-2; clone_size: NA; cdr3_length: 12
cdr3_nt: TGTGCCAGCAGTGAATATGGGACAGGTAGACAATACAATGAGCAGTTCTTC; cdr3_aa: CASSEYGTGRQYNEQFF; d_call: TRBD1; v_call: TRBV25-1; j_call: TRBJ2-1; clone_size: NA; cdr3_length: 17
cdr3_nt: TGTGCCAGCTCACACGGGACAGGGGTCGGCGAGACCCAGTACTTC; cdr3_aa: CASSHGTGVGETQYF; d_call: TRBD1; v_call: TRBV18; j_call: TRBJ2-5; clone_size: NA; cdr3_length: 15